One and the same sample provided the 14 T cell receptor beta chains below, sequenced in a study of blood T cells in healthy people across ages. It was with a sample-barcoded 5' primer and a J-beta primer mix that a second PCR of roughly 7 to 12 cycles was run. A single record per CDR3 protein comes from TCRdb applying MiXCR to the 5' RACE reads. The top ten clones hold over 3.5% of a sample with a few hundred thousand distinct CDR3 sequences, approximately 26% of them seen once. This sample was shared with a second study, whose subject was T cells of mothers and their children.

Sequencing used blood. The receptor source for this set is a boy aged 2 to 9 in good health.

The sample holds many counts of this clonotype. The chain uses TRBV7-8 and TRBJ1-1, with D uncertain. Germline loops: CDR1 SGHVS, CDR2 FQNEAQ. The CDR3 is 12 residues long. Between the trimmed V and J ends, which lost 4 bases and 10 bases, there was a span of 13 bases. DNA for the CDR3: TGTGCCAGCAGCTCGTCGGGCCCCGGAGCTTTCTTT. Its protein product is CASSSSGPGAFF.

This sequence joins TRBV5-1 and TRBJ2-5, with 9 nucleotides matching TRBD2. Germline V gives CDR1 SGHRS, CDR2 YFSETQ. The CDR3 length is 15 residues. V was clipped by 3 bases and J by 4 bases; unmatched bases: 7. CDR3 sequence (DNA): TGCGCCAGCAGCTGGACTAGCGCCTACGGAGAGACCCAGTACTTC. Its translation is CASSWTSAYGETQYF. Complete variable domain (other parts from reference TRBV5-1 and TRBJ2-5): KAGVTQTPRYLIKTRGQQVTLSCSPISGHRSVSWYQQTPGQGLQFLFEYFSETQRNKGNFPGRFSGRQFSNSRSEMNVSTLELGDSALYLCASSWTSAYGETQYFGPGTRLLVL.

The chain links TRBV7-3 to TRBJ1-1; D gene ambiguous. The germline V gene has CDR1 SGHTA and CDR2 FQGTGA. V lost 5 bases to trimming and J lost 4 bases, with 11 bases between them. The CDR3 has 13 amino acids. The CDR3 reads CASSLSPATEAFF. In nucleotides, the CDR3 is TGTGCCAGCAGCCTAAGCCCGGCCACTGAAGCTTTCTTT.

This clonotype was recorded a few times. The genes are TRBV18 and TRBJ2-1; D is tentatively TRBD1 or TRBD2 (5 bases each). Trimming stripped 0 bases from V and 4 bases from J, with 13 bases between. This CDR3 is built from 16 residues. Germline CDR1 and CDR2: KGHSH and LQKENI. The CDR3 region has the DNA TGTGCCAGCTCACCACCGGGGGTAGGAAGATACAATGAGCAGTTCTTC. Protein sequence: CASSPPGVGRYNEQFF. The variable domain in full, with the rest retrieved from reference TRBV18 and TRBJ2-1, is NAGVMQNPRHLVRRRGQEARLRCSPMKGHSHVYWYRQLPEEGLKFMVYLQKENIIDESGMPKERFSAEFPKEGPSILRIQQVVRGDSAAYFCASSPPGVGRYNEQFFGPGTRLTVL.

V is TRBV30 and J is TRBJ1-1; 7 nucleotides align to TRBD1. CDR3 length: 14 residues. V lost 4 bases, J lost 6 bases, and 11 bases stayed unmatched. The germline CDR1 and CDR2 sequences are GTSNPN and SVGIG (reference sequence). CDR3 residues: CAWNTGTAGSEAFF. Here the CDR3 DNA reads TGTGCCTGGAATACCGGGACAGCGGGTTCTGAAGCTTTCTTT.

This clonotype was counted at least ten times. This chain uses TRBV7-9 with TRBJ1-3; no clear D. Germline values: CDR1 SEHNR, CDR2 FQNEAQ (reference sequence). The V end lost 5 bases, the J end lost 0 bases, and 8 bases lay between the germline ends. This CDR3 region has 14 residues. The CDR3 protein is CASSLTVSGNTIYF. The CDR3 DNA sequence: TGTGCCAGCAGCCTGACGGTCTCTGGAAACACCATATATTTT.

This clonotype has a handful of counts. The V and J genes are TRBV7-9 and TRBJ2-5, with a possible D match to TRBD1 (6 bases). This CDR3 region has 16 residues. The V end lost 7 bases, the J end lost 5 bases, and 23 bases lay between the germline ends. From germline, CDR1 is SEHNR and CDR2 FQNEAQ (reference sequence). The CDR3 coding sequence is TGTGCCAGCACCCGAGAGACAGGACAGATTGAGGAGACCCAGTACTTC. It specifies CASTRETGQIEETQYF.

The chain combines TRBV3-1 with TRBJ1-1, with 9 bases lining up with TRBD1. Germline lookup yields CDR1 LGHDT and CDR2 YNNKEL (reference sequence). V was clipped by 7 bases and J by 3 bases; unmatched bases: 6. This CDR3 comprises 14 residues. CDR3 nucleotide sequence: TGTGCCAGCACCACAGGGGGCGCTGACACTGAAGCTTTCTTT. This sequence encodes CASTTGGADTEAFF.

The chain links TRBV27 to TRBJ2-7; D is ambiguous. Trimming cost V 5 bases and J 1 base, with 9 bases left between them. The CDR3 covers 13 residues. The germline V gene has CDR1 MNHEY and CDR2 SMNVEV (reference sequence). The CDR3 here is CASSPTASYEQYF. In nucleotides, the CDR3 is TGTGCCAGCAGTCCCACAGCGTCCTACGAGCAGTACTTC.

This clonotype was counted once. V gene TRBV20-1 combines with J gene TRBJ2-3; D uncertain. Per germline, CDR1 DFQATT and CDR2 SNEGSKA (reference sequence). V was trimmed by 3 bases and J by 3 bases, leaving 16 bases between them. There are 15 residues in the CDR3. The CDR3 sequence: CSASGLLSGTDTQYF. The CDR3 bases are TGCAGTGCTAGTGGTCTGCTAAGTGGTACAGATACGCAGTATTTT.

The gene calls are TRBV14 and TRBJ1-1; perhaps TRBD1 as D (6 bases). V was cut by 0 bases and J by 4 bases, with 12 bases left in between. CDR1 and CDR2 from the germline V gene are SGHDN and FVKESK. The CDR3 totals 15 residues. The CDR3 DNA reads TGTGCCAGCAGCCAAGACCCAGGGGCGTTCACTGAAGCTTTCTTT. This sequence encodes CASSQDPGAFTEAFF.

The rearrangement links TRBV2 to TRBJ2-2; 14 bases align to TRBD2. Unmatched junction bases numbered 5, after V lost 9 bases and J lost 8 bases. The CDR3 contains 14 residues. Germline V gene lookup returns CDR1 SNHLY and CDR2 FYNNEI. The CDR3 DNA is TGTGCCAGTCAGGGACTAGCGGGAGTTGGGGAGCTGTTTTTT. It is translated as CASQGLAGVGELFF.

V gene TRBV12-3 or TRBV12-4 combines with J gene TRBJ2-2; D is possibly TRBD1 or TRBD2 (5 bases each). Trimming removed 2 bases from V and 6 bases from J, with 16 bases in between. CDR3 length equals 16 residues. Here the CDR3 DNA reads TGTGCCAGCAGTTTAAAGGGGAGCTACTTACCCGGGGAGCTGTTTTTT. Its protein product is CASSLKGSYLPGELFF.

The V call is TRBV20-1, the J call TRBJ1-4; D gene unclear. The V end lost 5 bases, the J end lost 4 bases, and 5 bases lay between the germline ends. This CDR3 contains 11 residues. The germline V gene encodes CDR1 DFQATT and CDR2 SNEGSKA (reference sequence). The CDR3 spells CSAADNEKLFF. The CDR3 DNA sequence: TGCAGTGCTGCCGATAATGAAAAACTGTTTTTT.